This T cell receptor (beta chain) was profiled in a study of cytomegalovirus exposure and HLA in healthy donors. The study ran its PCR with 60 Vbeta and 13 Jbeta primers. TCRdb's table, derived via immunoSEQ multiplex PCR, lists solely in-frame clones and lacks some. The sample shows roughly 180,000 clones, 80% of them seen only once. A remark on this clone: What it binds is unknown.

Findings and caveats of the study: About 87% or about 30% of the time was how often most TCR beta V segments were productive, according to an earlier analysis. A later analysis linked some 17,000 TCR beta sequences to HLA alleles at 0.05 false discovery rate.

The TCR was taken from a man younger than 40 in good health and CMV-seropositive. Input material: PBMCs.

The CDR3 DNA reads TGTGCCAGCAGTTTGGCAGGGGGTGGAAACACCATATATTTT. Residues: CASSLAGGGNTIYF. The rearrangement joins TRBV27 to TRBJ1-3; 7 nucleotides agree with TRBD1. This CDR3 is 14 amino acids long. V lost 3 bases and J lost 3; bases outside the gene matches: 2. From germline, CDR1 is MNHEY and CDR2 SMNVEV (reference sequence).